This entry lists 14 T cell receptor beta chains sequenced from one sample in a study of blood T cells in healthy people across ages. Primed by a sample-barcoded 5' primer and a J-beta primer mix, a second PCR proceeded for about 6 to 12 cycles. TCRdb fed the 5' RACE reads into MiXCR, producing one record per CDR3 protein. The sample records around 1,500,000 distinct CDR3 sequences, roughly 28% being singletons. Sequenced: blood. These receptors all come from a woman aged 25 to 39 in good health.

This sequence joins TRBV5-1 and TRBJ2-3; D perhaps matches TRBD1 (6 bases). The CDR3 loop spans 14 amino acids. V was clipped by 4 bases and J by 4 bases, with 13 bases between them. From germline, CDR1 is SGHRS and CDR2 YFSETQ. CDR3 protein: CASSTTGTPDTQYF. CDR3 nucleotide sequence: TGCGCCAGCAGCACAACCGGGACACCAGATACGCAGTATTTT.

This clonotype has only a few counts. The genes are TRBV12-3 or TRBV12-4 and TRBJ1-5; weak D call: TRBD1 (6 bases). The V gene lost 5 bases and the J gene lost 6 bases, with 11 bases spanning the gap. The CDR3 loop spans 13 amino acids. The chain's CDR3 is CASSQGSSQPQHF. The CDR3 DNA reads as TGTGCCAGCAGTCAGGGGTCAAGTCAGCCCCAGCATTTT.

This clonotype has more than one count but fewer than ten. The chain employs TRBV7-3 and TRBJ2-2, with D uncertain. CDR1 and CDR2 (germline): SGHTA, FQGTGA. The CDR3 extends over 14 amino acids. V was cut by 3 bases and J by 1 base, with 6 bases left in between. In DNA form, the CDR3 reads TGTGCCAGCAGCTTTGAAGGGAACACCGGGGAGCTGTTTTTT. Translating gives CASSFEGNTGELFF.

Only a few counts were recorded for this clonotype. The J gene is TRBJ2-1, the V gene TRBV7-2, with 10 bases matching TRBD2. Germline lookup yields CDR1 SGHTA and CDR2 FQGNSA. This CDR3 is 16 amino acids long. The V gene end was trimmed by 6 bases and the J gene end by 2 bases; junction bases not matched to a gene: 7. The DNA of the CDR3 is TGTGCCAGCAGTTACCAGCGGGGGGGCCCCTACAATGAGCAGTTCTTC. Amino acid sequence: CASSYQRGGPYNEQFF.

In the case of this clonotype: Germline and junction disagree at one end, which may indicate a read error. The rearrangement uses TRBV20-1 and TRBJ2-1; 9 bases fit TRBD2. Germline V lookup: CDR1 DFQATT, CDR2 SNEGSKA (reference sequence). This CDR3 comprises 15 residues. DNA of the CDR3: TGCAGTGCTGCCGTTTGGACTAGCGATGGGAATGGGCAGTTCTTC. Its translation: CSAAVWTSDGNGQFF.

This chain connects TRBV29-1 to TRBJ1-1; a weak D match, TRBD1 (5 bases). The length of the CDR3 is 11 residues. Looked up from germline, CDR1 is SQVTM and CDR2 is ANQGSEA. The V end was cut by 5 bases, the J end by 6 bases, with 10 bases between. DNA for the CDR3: TGCAGCGTTCAAATGGGGCCTGAAGCTTTCTTT. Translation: CSVQMGPEAFF.

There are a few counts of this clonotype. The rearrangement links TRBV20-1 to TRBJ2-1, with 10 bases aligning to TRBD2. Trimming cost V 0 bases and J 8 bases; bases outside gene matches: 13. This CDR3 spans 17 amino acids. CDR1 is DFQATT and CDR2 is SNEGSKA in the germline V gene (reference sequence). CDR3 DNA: TGCAGTGCTAGAGATCGGACTAGCGGCCGGAGTATTGATGAGCAGTTCTTC. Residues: CSARDRTSGRSIDEQFF.

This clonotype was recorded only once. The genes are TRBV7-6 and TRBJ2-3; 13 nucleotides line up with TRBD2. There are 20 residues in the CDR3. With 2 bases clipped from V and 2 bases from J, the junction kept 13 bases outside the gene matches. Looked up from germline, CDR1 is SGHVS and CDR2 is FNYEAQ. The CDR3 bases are TGTGCCAGCAGCTTAAACCCAACTAGCGGGGGGGCCATCCCCACAGATACGCAGTATTTT. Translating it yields CASSLNPTSGGAIPTDTQYF.

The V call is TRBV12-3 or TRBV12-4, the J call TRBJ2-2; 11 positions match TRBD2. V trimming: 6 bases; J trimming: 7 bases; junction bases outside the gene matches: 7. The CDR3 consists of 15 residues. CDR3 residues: CASSPTSGSGGELFF. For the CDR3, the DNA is TGTGCCAGCAGCCCCACTAGCGGGAGCGGCGGGGAGCTGTTTTTT.

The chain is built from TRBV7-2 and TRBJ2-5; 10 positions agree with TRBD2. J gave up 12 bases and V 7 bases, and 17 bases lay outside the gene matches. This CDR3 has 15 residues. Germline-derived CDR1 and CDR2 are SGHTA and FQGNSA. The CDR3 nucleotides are TGTGCCAGCAAACAAACCGGGACTAGCGACTTGGGGGAGTACTTC. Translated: CASKQTGTSDLGEYF. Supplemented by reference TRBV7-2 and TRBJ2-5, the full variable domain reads GAGVSQSPSNKVTEKGKDVELRCDPISGHTALYWYRQSLGQGLEFLIYFQGNSAPDKSGLPSDRFSAERTGGSVSTLTIQRTQQEDSAVYLCASKQTGTSDLGEYFGPGTRLLVL.

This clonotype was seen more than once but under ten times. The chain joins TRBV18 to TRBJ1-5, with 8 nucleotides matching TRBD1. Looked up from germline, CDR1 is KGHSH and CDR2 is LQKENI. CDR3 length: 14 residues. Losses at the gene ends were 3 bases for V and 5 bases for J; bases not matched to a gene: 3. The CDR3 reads CASSPTGVYQPQHF. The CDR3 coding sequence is TGTGCCAGCTCACCGACAGGGGTGTATCAGCCCCAGCATTTT.

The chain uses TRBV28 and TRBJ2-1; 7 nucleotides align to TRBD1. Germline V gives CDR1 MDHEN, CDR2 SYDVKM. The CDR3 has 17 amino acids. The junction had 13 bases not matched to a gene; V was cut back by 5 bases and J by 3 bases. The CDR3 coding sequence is TGTGCCAGCAGTCCTTACGGACTCCCAGGGGGCTACAATGAGCAGTTCTTC. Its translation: CASSPYGLPGGYNEQFF.

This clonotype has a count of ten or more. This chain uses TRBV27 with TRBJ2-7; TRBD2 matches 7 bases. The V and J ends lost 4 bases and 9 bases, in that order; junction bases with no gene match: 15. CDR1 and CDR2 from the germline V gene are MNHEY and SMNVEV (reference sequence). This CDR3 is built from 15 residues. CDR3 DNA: TGTGCCAGCAGTTCGGGGGGACCGAACTACGACGGGCAGTACTTC. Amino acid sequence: CASSSGGPNYDGQYF.

This chain's CDR3 is CASSLYRETDTQYF. For the CDR3, the DNA is TGCGCCAGCAGCTTGTACCGGGAAACAGATACGCAGTATTTT. The rearrangement links TRBV5-1 to TRBJ2-3, with D possibly matching TRBD2 (5 bases). CDR3 size: 14 residues. Germline V gene sequence: CDR1 SGHRS, CDR2 YFSETQ. Between the trimmed V and J ends, which lost 1 base and 3 bases, there was a span of 9 bases.